The 29 T cell receptor beta chains below come from one sample, sequenced in a study of Ad26.COV2.S vaccination and SARS-CoV-2 variants. Method: immunoSEQ multiplex PCR; TCRdb's copy keeps in-frame clones and lacks some. In the table there are about 680,000 clones, about 90% of which are singletons. Treatment reported: roughly 18 received Ad26.COV2.S at low or high dose, single or two shots; 5 received placebo; per-sample allocation not given. Sample collection was performed on day 63 after the first vaccine or placebo injection. This specimen was peripheral blood, taken in a trial of Ad26.COV2.S vaccine versus placebo. The receptors come from a person between 18 and 65 years old who received the Ad26.COV2.S COVID-19 vaccine or a placebo.

This chain uses TRBV13 with TRBJ1-1; D is unclear. Trimming removed 5 bases at V and 5 bases at J, with 12 bases between. Germline V gene data show CDR1 as PRHDT and CDR2 as FYEKMQ (reference sequence). This CDR3 spans 13 amino acids. CDR3: CASSPTRGTEAFF. As DNA, the CDR3 is TGTGCCAGCAGCCCGACCCGAGGTACTGAAGCTTTCTTT.

This clone was seen a single time. CDR3 protein: CASSLTAGGRRNTEAFF. The DNA of the CDR3 is TGTGCCAGCAGCTTAACTGCTGGGGGCCGCCGTAACACTGAAGCTTTCTTT. This chain links TRBV7-9 with TRBJ1-1, with D perhaps matching TRBD1 (6 bases). Per the germline V gene, CDR1 is SEHNR and CDR2 is FQNEAQ (reference sequence). The CDR3 length is 17 residues. V gave up 2 bases and J gave up 2 bases, with 18 bases separating them.

The chain has TRBV27 and TRBJ2-3; no firm D call. V dropped 6 bases and J dropped 11 bases, with 21 bases sitting between them. The CDR3 spans 14 residues. Germline CDR1 reads MNHEY; CDR2 reads SMNVEV (reference sequence). The CDR3 protein is CASSLYPPPLGQYF. CDR3 DNA: TGTGCCAGCAGCCTCTATCCCCCCCCATTAGGGCAGTATTTT.

The chain is built from TRBV3-1 (or the pseudogene TRBV3-2) and TRBJ2-1, with TRBD2 as a possible D gene (5 bases). This CDR3 spans 15 amino acids. Trimming removed 4 bases from V and 6 bases from J, with 16 bases in between. Germline loops: CDR1 LGHDT, CDR2 YNNKEL (reference sequence). The CDR3 region has the DNA TGTGCCAGCAGCCGTCGGGATTCCTTGGGCAATGAGCAGTTCTTC. Protein: CASSRRDSLGNEQFF.

This sequence joins TRBV29-1 and TRBJ1-1, with 9 bases fitting TRBD1. Unmatched junction bases numbered 4, after V lost 3 bases and J lost 2 bases. The CDR3 has 14 residues. CDR1 and CDR2 from the germline V gene are SQVTM and ANQGSEA. CDR3 in DNA: TGCAGCGTTGACCGACAGGGGGACAACACTGAAGCTTTCTTT. Protein: CSVDRQGDNTEAFF.

This rearrangement joins TRBV7-9 to TRBJ2-1; 8 positions agree with TRBD1. Germline CDR1 reads SEHNR; CDR2 reads FQNEAQ (reference sequence). The ends lost 5 bases at V and 4 bases at J; junction bases unmatched: 7. This CDR3 region has 15 residues. The CDR3 is CASSITGGAYNEQFF. The CDR3 DNA sequence: TGTGCCAGCAGCATTACAGGGGGAGCTTACAATGAGCAGTTCTTC.

V gene TRBV19 combines with J gene TRBJ1-5; 10 nucleotides line up with TRBD1. The V segment lost 4 bases and the J segment 1 base; nucleotides outside the gene matches: 7. Germline V gene lookup returns CDR1 LNHDA and CDR2 SQIVND (reference sequence). The CDR3 runs 17 residues. The CDR3, as DNA: TGTGCCAGTAGTAACGACAGGGGGCTTGTAAGCAATCAGCCCCAGCATTTT. Protein sequence: CASSNDRGLVSNQPQHF.

This chain connects TRBV12-3 or TRBV12-4 to TRBJ1-2, with 7 bases lining up with TRBD1. Trimming at V came to 5 bases and at J to 8 bases, leaving 5 bases not matched to a gene. This CDR3 spans 12 amino acids. CDR3 in amino acids: CASSPGTEGYTF. DNA of the CDR3: TGTGCCAGCAGTCCCGGGACAGAGGGCTACACCTTC.

The gene calls are TRBV2 and TRBJ2-3; no clear D gene. Trimming took off 5 bases at V and 4 bases at J, with 7 bases between the two ends. This CDR3 is built from 12 residues. Germline V gene sequence: CDR1 SNHLY, CDR2 FYNNEI. This CDR3 reads CASSLAPDTQYF. The CDR3 region has the DNA TGTGCCAGCAGTCTTGCCCCAGATACGCAGTATTTT. Looking up the rest from reference TRBV2 and TRBJ2-3 gives the full variable domain: EPEVTQTPSHQVTQMGQEVILRCVPISNHLYFYWYRQILGQKVEFLVSFYNNEISEKSEIFDDQFSVERPDGSNFTLKIRSTKLEDSAMYFCASSLAPDTQYFGPGTRLTVL.

V usage is TRBV24-1 and J usage is TRBJ2-3, with 14 bases lining up with TRBD2. Trimming cost V 3 bases and J 6 bases; bases outside gene matches: 4. The CDR3 is made up of 16 amino acids. Germline CDR1 KGHDR, CDR2 SFDVKD. The CDR3 sequence: CATSDPRLAGGDTQYF. CDR3 in DNA: TGTGCCACCAGTGATCCCCGACTAGCGGGAGGGGATACGCAGTATTTT.

This rearrangement joins TRBV6-5 to TRBJ2-7, with 8 bases identical to TRBD2. Trimming at V came to 1 base and at J to 0 bases, leaving 5 bases not matched to a gene. CDR3 size: 16 residues. CDR1 is MNHEY, CDR2 SVGAGI, per germline. The CDR3 sequence: CASSYLGGTSSYEQYF. CDR3 DNA: TGTGCCAGCAGTTACTTAGGGGGGACTAGCTCCTACGAGCAGTACTTC.

The chain couples TRBV7-2 to TRBJ1-3; D is ambiguous. The CDR3 spans 16 residues. Trimming removed 1 base at V and 0 bases at J, with 10 bases between. Germline assignment: CDR1 SGHTA and CDR2 FQGNSA. CDR3 region: CASSLVQTLSGNTIYF. The CDR3 DNA sequence: TGTGCCAGCAGCTTAGTGCAGACCCTCTCTGGAAACACCATATATTTT.

V and J are TRBV10-3 and TRBJ2-2; 8 bases are shared with TRBD1. The CDR3 runs 15 residues. From germline, CDR1 is ENHRY and CDR2 SYGVKD. V shed 4 bases and J 4 bases; nucleotides not matched to a gene: 5. CDR3 residues: CAISVQGAGTGELFF. DNA of the CDR3: TGTGCCATCAGTGTTCAGGGGGCTGGCACCGGGGAGCTGTTTTTT.

This clone was seen just once. The V gene is TRBV4-2, the J gene TRBJ2-2; D possibly uses TRBD1 or TRBD2 (5 bases each). In germline, CDR1 is LGHNA, CDR2 YNFKEQ. V was shortened by 3 bases and J by 2 bases, with 10 bases between the two germline ends. The CDR3 has 15 amino acids. CDR3 in DNA: TGTGCCAGCAGCCAGTCGGGACCTAACACCGGGGAGCTGTTTTTT. Translation: CASSQSGPNTGELFF.

The chain employs TRBV6-2 or TRBV6-3 and TRBJ1-6, with TRBD1 identical over 10 bases. The CDR3 is made up of 17 amino acids. Trimming took 6 bases from V and 0 from J; bases not matched to a gene: 5. CDR1 and CDR2 (germline): MNHEY, SVGEGT. The CDR3 bases are TGTGCCAGCAGCGCCAGGACAGGGGGCTCCTATAATTCACCCCTCCACTTT. Translation: CASSARTGGSYNSPLHF.

The genes are TRBV10-3 and TRBJ2-7; D may correspond to TRBD1 or TRBD2 (5 bases each). V lost 3 bases and J 3 bases, leaving 15 bases between the germline ends. This CDR3 has 15 residues. CDR1 and CDR2 from the germline V gene are ENHRY and SYGVKD. CDR3 amino acids: CAISDPMGVLYEQYF. The CDR3 DNA reads as TGTGCCATCAGTGACCCCATGGGGGTCCTCTACGAGCAGTACTTC.

A few counts support this clone. Other DNA sequences in the same sample also yield this CDR3. CDR3 amino acids: CASSLGLAGAYEQYF. DNA of the CDR3: TGCGCCAGCAGCTTGGGCCTAGCGGGAGCCTACGAGCAGTACTTC. The gene calls are TRBV5-1 and TRBJ2-7; 10 bases are shared with TRBD2. Germline trimming cut 0 bases from V and 2 bases from J; bases unmatched to any gene: 2. The CDR3 totals 15 residues. The germline V gene encodes CDR1 SGHRS and CDR2 YFSETQ.

This sequence joins TRBV7-2 and TRBJ1-4; maybe TRBD1 (6 bases). V lost 4 bases and J lost 3, with 12 bases in between. The CDR3 runs 15 residues. The germline V gene encodes CDR1 SGHTA and CDR2 FQGNSA. The CDR3 DNA is TGTGCCAGCAGCTCGAACAGGGTATCTAATGAAAAACTGTTTTTT. Its translation is CASSSNRVSNEKLFF.

The gene calls are TRBV5-1 and TRBJ2-5; 7 bases are a match to TRBD2. CDR1 is SGHRS and CDR2 is YFSETQ in the germline V gene. The CDR3 runs 14 residues. After removal of 1 base from V and 5 bases from J, the junction contained 5 bases not matched to a gene. The CDR3 region has the DNA TGCGCCAGCAGCTTGTCCGGGGGGACGGAGACCCAGTACTTC. This encodes CASSLSGGTETQYF.

The chain is built from TRBV3-1 (or the pseudogene TRBV3-2) and TRBJ2-6, with D possibly being TRBD2 (6 bases). The V and J ends lost 4 bases and 2 bases respectively, with 12 bases between them. Germline assignment: CDR1 LGHDT and CDR2 YNNKEL (reference sequence). CDR3 size: 16 residues. The CDR3 loop reads CASSPQEGPGANVLTF. CDR3 nucleotide sequence: TGTGCCAGCAGCCCACAGGAGGGACCTGGGGCCAACGTCCTGACTTTC.

This clone was observed once. The rearrangement links TRBV11-2 to TRBJ2-6; the match to TRBD2 covers 8 bases. V lost 5 bases to trimming and J lost 1 base; unmatched junction nucleotides: 7. From germline, CDR1 is SGHAT and CDR2 FQNNGV. This CDR3 comprises 17 residues. The chain's CDR3 is CASSPFPGGSGANVLTF. CDR3 DNA sequence: TGTGCCAGCAGCCCTTTCCCGGGGGGGTCTGGGGCCAACGTCCTGACTTTC.

The chain employs TRBV6-5 and TRBJ2-7; D tentatively reads TRBD1 or TRBD2 (5 bases each). The CDR3 has 12 amino acids. V was clipped by 0 bases and J by 12 bases, with 12 bases between them. Germline CDR1 MNHEY, CDR2 SVGAGI. The DNA of the CDR3 is TGTGCCAGCAGTTACTCTGGGGGTCATTGGTACTTC. As protein: CASSYSGGHWYF.

This clone was seen only a few times. The CDR3 loop reads CSALFYNEQFF. In DNA form, the CDR3 reads TGCAGTGCTCTCTTTTACAATGAGCAGTTCTTC. The chain couples TRBV20-1 to TRBJ2-1; D remains ambiguous. CDR1 DFQATT and CDR2 SNEGSKA come from the germline V gene (reference sequence). Trimming shortened V by 5 bases and J by 4 bases, and 6 bases separated the two germline ends. This CDR3 comprises 11 residues.

Details on this clone: Other DNA sequences in this sample translate to the same CDR3. The gene calls are TRBV5-1 and TRBJ2-6, with D possibly TRBD2 on 5 matching bases. With 0 bases removed from V and 1 base from J, the gap between germline ends came to 5 bases. Germline values: CDR1 SGHRS, CDR2 YFSETQ. This CDR3 is 15 amino acids long. CDR3 nucleotide sequence: TGCGCCAGCAGCTTGGGCGGGTCTGGGGCCAACGTCCTGACTTTC. Encoded protein: CASSLGGSGANVLTF.

The chain uses TRBV7-9 and TRBJ2-7, with D possibly matching TRBD2 (6 bases). The CDR3 runs 14 residues. Trimming stripped 4 bases from V and 6 bases from J, with 16 bases between. Germline CDR1 reads SEHNR; CDR2 reads FQNEAQ (reference sequence). The CDR3 loop is CASSSGTGMLEQYF. CDR3 nucleotides: TGTGCCAGCAGCTCGGGGACTGGAATGCTCGAGCAGTACTTC.

This chain connects TRBV10-1 to TRBJ2-7; D is unclear. Deletions cut 6 bases from V and 2 bases from J, with 11 bases between. Germline V lookup: CDR1 WNHNN, CDR2 SYGVQD (reference sequence). This CDR3 has 13 amino acids. The CDR3 reads CASSGGVAYEQYF. As DNA, the CDR3 is TGCGCCAGCAGCGGTGGTGTGGCCTACGAGCAGTACTTC.

The rearrangement links TRBV14 to TRBJ2-7; 7 bases agree with TRBD2. The germline gives CDR1 SGHDN, CDR2 FVKESK. The V segment lost 6 bases and the J segment 3 bases; nucleotides outside the gene matches: 14. CDR3 length equals 16 residues. The CDR3: CASSPSGKRGVYEQYF. In DNA form, the CDR3 reads TGTGCCAGCAGTCCCAGCGGGAAGCGAGGGGTCTACGAGCAGTACTTC.

This clone was recorded a few times. The V and J genes are TRBV7-9 and TRBJ2-7; no clear D gene. This CDR3 spans 13 amino acids. Germline V gene lookup returns CDR1 SEHNR and CDR2 FQNEAQ (reference sequence). The V end was cut by 2 bases, the J end by 7 bases, with 12 bases between. CDR3 DNA: TGTGCCAGCAGCTTAAAGGAGAATGGGGAGCAGTACTTC. It is translated as CASSLKENGEQYF.

The rearrangement links TRBV18 to TRBJ2-5, with 12 positions matching TRBD2. This CDR3 contains 14 residues. Looked up from germline, CDR1 is KGHSH and CDR2 is LQKENI. With 5 bases clipped from V and 4 bases from J, the junction kept 2 bases outside the gene matches. In DNA, the CDR3 is TGTGCCAGCTCAGGACTAGCGGGGATAGAGACCCAGTACTTC. Residues: CASSGLAGIETQYF.